The 8 T cell receptor beta chains presented below share a single source sample, sequenced in a study of OX40 agonist ivuxolimab in advanced cancers. The data were produced by immunoSEQ multiplex PCR, yet TCRdb's version contains in-frame clones alone and is incomplete. The data contain about 82,000 clones, roughly 90% of them singletons. The sequenced sample was CD4+ or CD8+ T cells sorted from blood, obtained in a trial of the OX40 agonist ivuxolimab. The origin of the receptors is an adult with an advanced solid tumor such as melanoma, head and neck, liver or kidney cancer.

The rearrangement uses TRBV10-3 and TRBJ2-1; maybe TRBD1 (6 bases). Deletions cut 3 bases from V and 5 bases from J, with 11 bases between. Germline V gives CDR1 ENHRY, CDR2 SYGVKD. This CDR3 is 14 amino acids long. CDR3 nucleotide sequence: TGTGCCATCAGTGACCGGGACAAACACAATGAGCAGTTCTTC. Encoded protein: CAISDRDKHNEQFF.

The chain links TRBV9 to TRBJ2-3, with D maybe TRBD1 (6 bases). V was cut by 0 bases and J by 5 bases, with 16 bases left in between. The CDR3 totals 16 residues. Germline assignment: CDR1 SGDLS and CDR2 YYNGEE. The chain's CDR3 is CASSVDLGAWRDTQYF. The CDR3 DNA reads as TGTGCCAGCAGCGTAGATCTGGGGGCATGGAGAGATACGCAGTATTTT.

J is TRBJ1-6 and V is TRBV21-1. TRBV21-1 is flagged as a pseudogene. The CDR3 loop spans 9 amino acids. In nucleotides, the CDR3 is TGTGCCACCCTACTTCCCCTCCACTTT. This codes for CATLLPLHF.

The chain is built from TRBV13 and TRBJ2-7, with 9 bases matching TRBD1. The CDR3 totals 15 residues. The germline CDR1 and CDR2 sequences are PRHDT and FYEKMQ (reference sequence). V lost 2 bases, J lost 0 bases, and 2 bases stayed unmatched. In DNA, the CDR3 is TGTGCCAGCAGCTTAAACAGGGGGCTCTCCTACGAGCAGTACTTC. Protein product: CASSLNRGLSYEQYF.

Comment on this clone: One junction end does not reproduce the germline sequence, and a read error may be involved. The rearrangement links TRBV13 to TRBJ2-7, with 7 bases lining up with TRBD1. CDR1 PRHDT and CDR2 FYEKMQ come from the germline V gene (reference sequence). The CDR3 sequence is 11 residues long. The CDR3, as DNA: TGTGCCAGCAGCTTAAGGGACAGTCTTCACTTC. Translation gives CASSLRDSLHF. Full variable domain (missing parts from reference TRBV13 and TRBJ2-7): AAGVIQSPRHLIKEKRETATLKCYPIPRHDTVYWYQQGPGQDPQFLISFYEKMQSDKGSIPDRFSAQQFSDYHSELNMSSLELGDSALYFCASSLRDSLHFGPGTRLTVT.

This chain joins TRBV6-1 and TRBJ2-3; D is unresolved. The CDR3 extends over 14 amino acids. Germline V gene lookup returns CDR1 MNHNS and CDR2 SASEGT. Trimming took off 5 bases at V and 0 bases at J, with 9 bases between the two ends. Here the CDR3 DNA reads TGTGCCAGCAGTTCCTCCAGCAGCACAGATACGCAGTATTTT. Residues: CASSSSSSTDTQYF.

In its sample, this clone was seen a few times. CDR3 DNA sequence: TGTGCCAGCAGCCCGTCAGGGACAGGGCCTTCACCCCTCCACTTT. Protein product: CASSPSGTGPSPLHF. The chain links TRBV11-2 to TRBJ1-6; the match to TRBD1 covers 9 bases. The trim removed 5 bases at V and 9 bases at J, leaving 8 bases unmatched. The length of the CDR3 is 15 residues. Per germline, CDR1 SGHAT and CDR2 FQNNGV.

This clone showed up just once. This sequence joins TRBV6-6 and TRBJ2-5; a possible D gene is TRBD2 (6 bases). Germline values: CDR1 MNHNY, CDR2 SVGAGI (reference sequence). Trimming took 6 bases from V and 0 from J, leaving 14 bases between them. The CDR3 runs 15 residues. This CDR3 is CASSQPGEYQETQYF. The DNA of the CDR3 is TGTGCCAGCAGCCAGCCGGGGGAGTACCAAGAGACCCAGTACTTC.